This TCR beta chain was found in a study of T cells expressing NK-cell markers. The wider study: It was from sorted CD3+CD56+NKG2C+, CD3+CD56+NKG2C- and CD3+CD56-NKG2C+ T cells that TCR beta repertoires came. In the group of eight sequenced donors, seven were HCMV-seropositive and one was seronegative. Study conclusions and caveats: Six of the donors carried dominant NKG2C+ clonotypes that took up roughly 1.0-7.5% of their CD8+ T cells.

Using the 5' RACE reads, TCRdb records one entry per CDR3 protein without DNA. The listing contains fewer than 400,000 distinct CDR3 sequences. CDR3 length: 23 residues. Per the germline V gene, CDR1 is SEHNR and CDR2 is FQNEAQ (reference sequence). As regards this clonotype: Its specificity is not known.

This sequence was found in a woman in her forties or fifties in good health. The specimen sequenced was blood T cells: a sorted CD56 or NKG2C T cell subset, CD4+ or CD8+ T cells, or bulk PBMC T cells (not recorded which). The chain carries TRBV7-9 and TRBJ2-1; no DNA is available, so the TRBD2 call from TCRdb remains unchecked. This CDR3 reads CASSLREAGFGLNPHRAYNEQFF.